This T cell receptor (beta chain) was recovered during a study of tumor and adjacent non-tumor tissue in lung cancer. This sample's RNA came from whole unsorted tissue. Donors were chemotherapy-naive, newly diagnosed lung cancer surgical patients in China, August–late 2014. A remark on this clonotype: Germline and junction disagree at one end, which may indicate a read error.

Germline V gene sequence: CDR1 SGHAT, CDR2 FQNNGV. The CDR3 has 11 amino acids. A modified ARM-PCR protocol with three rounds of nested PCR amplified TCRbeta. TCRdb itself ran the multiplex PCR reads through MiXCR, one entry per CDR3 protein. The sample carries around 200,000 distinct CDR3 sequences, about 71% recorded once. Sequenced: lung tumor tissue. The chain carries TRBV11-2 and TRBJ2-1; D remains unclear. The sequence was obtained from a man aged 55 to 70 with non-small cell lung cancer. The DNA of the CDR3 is TGTGCCAGTAGCTTCAGTGTGGAGCAGTTCTTC. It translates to CASSFSVEQFF.